This T cell receptor (beta chain) was observed in a study of cytomegalovirus exposure and HLA in healthy donors. Deletions cut 4 bases from V and 11 bases from J, with 17 bases between. CDR3 length: 13 amino acids. Looked up from germline, CDR1 is MNHEY and CDR2 is SVGAGI. Study conclusions and caveats: In a later analysis, a missense DCLRE1C variant was linked to TCR beta V- and J-gene trimming. Looking again later, the authors saw that most CMV-associated TCR beta chains seemed HLA-restricted. Data from an earlier analysis indicated that most TCR beta V segments were productive either about 87% or about 30% of the time. A later analysis showed TCR association rates differing by HLA locus, peaking at DRB1 and lowest at HLA-C.

This clone has a handful of counts. Its specificity is not known. It was with 60 Vbeta and 13 Jbeta primers that the PCR ran. The protocol was immunoSEQ multiplex PCR, while the TCRdb copy is restricted to in-frame clones and leaves out a portion. The sample yields about 250,000 clones, about 66% seen once. The V and J genes are TRBV6-5 and TRBJ1-1; possible D gene TRBD1, 5 bases. The sequence derives from a female donor in good health and CMV-seronegative. Material for sequencing was PBMCs. CDR3 residues: CASSFRRNRPAFF. For the CDR3, the DNA is TGTGCCAGCAGTTTCCGTCGGAACAGGCCGGCTTTCTTT.